These 16 T cell receptor beta chains came from one sample sequenced in a study of regulatory T cells in long-lasting Graves disease. The authors built TCR beta libraries using iRepertoire HTBI primers and Arm-PCR of CDR3 regions. One entry per CDR3 protein, called by TCRdb with MiXCR from the multiplex PCR reads. The profile shows 200,000 to 250,000 distinct CDR3 sequences, roughly 20% of them singletons. Regarding time point: newly diagnosed GD, antithyroid drugs for less than 3 months. RNA from PBMCs was the source of the TCR library. This sample also appeared in a second study, on T cells in Graves' hyperthyroidism and ophthalmopathy.

The sample was peripheral blood mononuclear cells (PBMCs), taken at new diagnosis, from a patient treated with antithyroid drugs. These receptors all stem from a woman in her 30s with Graves disease.

The chain links TRBV5-6 to TRBJ1-2, with 9 bases fitting TRBD1. This CDR3 region has 15 residues. CDR1 and CDR2 (germline): SGHDT, YYEEEE. Unmatched junction bases numbered 8, after V lost 4 bases and J lost 4 bases. This CDR3 reads CASSLGTGLVYGYTF. CDR3 nucleotide sequence: TGTGCCAGCAGCCTGGGGACAGGGTTGGTCTATGGCTACACCTTC.

This clonotype was recorded at least ten times. The chain carries TRBV12-3 or TRBV12-4 and TRBJ1-6; TRBD1 aligns across 9 bases. The junction had 7 bases not matched to a gene; V was cut back by 6 bases and J by 7 bases. The length of the CDR3 is 15 residues. CDR3 DNA: TGTGCCAGCAGCCCTACCGGACAGGGGAATTCACCCCTCCACTTT. Translating it yields CASSPTGQGNSPLHF.

This clonotype came up many times. The chain recombines TRBV12-3 or TRBV12-4 with TRBJ2-5; 9 nucleotides agree with TRBD1. Germline trimming cut 3 bases from V and 4 bases from J; bases unmatched to any gene: 9. The CDR3 is 16 residues long. DNA of the CDR3: TGTGCCAGCAGTTTCTTCGAGACAGGGGGGGCAGAGACCCAGTACTTC. Translating it yields CASSFFETGGAETQYF.

This chain uses TRBV6-2 or TRBV6-3 with TRBJ2-3; the match to TRBD2 covers 8 bases. The V segment lost 4 bases and the J segment 4 bases; nucleotides outside the gene matches: 10. CDR3 length: 16 amino acids. Germline values: CDR1 MNHEY, CDR2 SVGEGT. The CDR3 is CASSFQAGVGADTQYF. CDR3 nucleotide sequence: TGTGCCAGCAGTTTCCAAGCGGGAGTAGGAGCAGATACGCAGTATTTT.

This clonotype was observed a handful of times. The chain is built from TRBV20-1 and TRBJ2-3; D gene ambiguous. Germline V gene lookup returns CDR1 DFQATT and CDR2 SNEGSKA (reference sequence). The CDR3 runs to 11 residues. With 6 bases removed from V and 5 bases from J, the gap between germline ends came to 9 bases. CDR3 sequence (DNA): TGCAGTGCCCCTTGGAGAGATACGCAGTATTTT. Its protein product is CSAPWRDTQYF.

This clonotype was detected many times. V gene TRBV28 combines with J gene TRBJ1-1, with D perhaps TRBD1 (5 bases). V lost 4 bases, J lost 1 base, and 16 bases lay in between. This CDR3 comprises 16 residues. Germline V gene data show CDR1 as MDHEN and CDR2 as SYDVKM. The CDR3, as DNA: TGTGCCAGCAGTTCCGCCCTCGGGACGGGGAACACTGAAGCTTTCTTT. It encodes CASSSALGTGNTEAFF.

The table lists this clonotype with a few counts. The chain has TRBV20-1 and TRBJ1-1; the match to TRBD1 covers 7 bases. The CDR3 totals 15 residues. V lost 2 bases and J lost 10; bases outside the gene matches: 16. Per germline, CDR1 DFQATT and CDR2 SNEGSKA (reference sequence). CDR3: CSARKVGQGERGAFF. The CDR3 nucleotides are TGCAGTGCTAGAAAGGTTGGGCAGGGGGAAAGGGGAGCTTTCTTT.

In its sample, this clonotype was seen a few times. Since a far larger clone is one base different, this is likely a read error. CDR3 region: CASRPNPGLEIYNEQYF. DNA for the CDR3: TGTGCCAGCAGACCCAACCCCGGACTAGAGATCTACAATGAGCAGTACTTC. This chain uses TRBV2 with TRBJ2-7, with 7 bases fitting TRBD2. Germline V gene data show CDR1 as SNHLY and CDR2 as FYNNEI. V trimming: 6 bases; J trimming: 7 bases; junction bases outside the gene matches: 21. This CDR3 spans 17 amino acids. The complete variable domain, with remaining parts taken from reference TRBV2 and TRBJ2-7, reads EPEVTQTPSHQVTQMGQEVILRCVPISNHLYFYWYRQILGQKVEFLVSFYNNEISEKSEIFDDQFSVERPDGSNFTLKIRSTKLEDSAMYFCASRPNPGLEIYNEQYFGPGTRLTVT.

This clonotype was observed many times. The rearrangement uses TRBV18 and TRBJ2-1; D gene ambiguous. The length of the CDR3 is 15 residues. V was cut by 2 bases and J by 4 bases, with 12 bases left in between. The germline V gene has CDR1 KGHSH and CDR2 LQKENI. CDR3 DNA: TGTGCCAGCTCACCAGGGCGGTCCGAATACAATGAGCAGTTCTTC. Its translation: CASSPGRSEYNEQFF.

This clonotype turned up a few times. This chain connects TRBV2 to TRBJ2-2; the D is unclear. V was cut by 4 bases and J by 5 bases, with 8 bases left in between. The CDR3 spans 13 residues. The V gene's germline CDR1 is SNHLY and CDR2 FYNNEI. CDR3 loop: CASSALITGELFF. Here the CDR3 DNA reads TGTGCCAGCAGTGCCCTGATAACCGGGGAGCTGTTTTTT.

This clonotype was counted at least ten times. Germline is not matched at one junction end, which may reflect a read error. The gene calls are TRBV5-1 and TRBJ2-2, with D uncertain. This CDR3 is built from 13 residues. Per germline, CDR1 SGHRS and CDR2 YFSETQ. This CDR3 is CASSLLNTGELFF. The CDR3 coding sequence is TGTGCCAGCAGCTTATTGAACACCGGGGAGCTGTTTTTT.

This clonotype has ten or more counts. The chain links TRBV2 to TRBJ1-5, with TRBD1 matching over 7 bases. This CDR3 contains 14 residues. With 7 bases clipped from V and 3 bases from J, the junction kept 6 bases outside the gene matches. Per the germline V gene, CDR1 is SNHLY and CDR2 is FYNNEI. This CDR3 reads CASTWDSYNQPQHF. CDR3 DNA: TGTGCCAGCACTTGGGACAGCTACAATCAGCCCCAGCATTTT.

This clonotype was seen many times. This chain's CDR3 is CASSDGNQPQHF. The CDR3 DNA reads TGTGCCAGCAGCGACGGTAATCAGCCCCAGCATTTT. This chain connects TRBV6-1 to TRBJ1-5; D is undetermined. Looked up from germline, CDR1 is MNHNS and CDR2 is SASEGT. The germline V and J ends were trimmed by 6 bases and 4 bases, with 7 bases remaining between them. CDR3 length: 12 amino acids.

Ten or more counts support this clonotype. J is TRBJ1-1 and V is TRBV12-3 or TRBV12-4; D unclear. Trimming pared 0 bases from V and 6 bases from J, leaving 8 bases between. CDR3 length: 13 residues. The DNA for the CDR3 is TGTGCCAGCAGTTTAGCTCTCGTCGCTGAAGCTTTCTTT. Translated, it gives CASSLALVAEAFF.

Many counts were recorded for this clonotype. The chain combines TRBV19 with TRBJ2-1, with D unresolved. V dropped 4 bases and J dropped 5 bases, with 21 bases sitting between them. Germline CDR1 and CDR2: LNHDA and SQIVND (reference sequence). The CDR3 totals 17 residues. The CDR3 nucleotides are TGTGCCAGTAGTACCCCATTTACTTTGGGGTCCAACAATGAGCAGTTCTTC. It specifies CASSTPFTLGSNNEQFF.

This clonotype was seen repeatedly, ten times or more. The chain has TRBV14 and TRBJ2-7; 7 bases line up with TRBD1. The CDR3 length is 16 residues. CDR1 and CDR2 (germline): SGHDN, FVKESK. V was pared by 4 bases and J by 0 bases, with 9 bases of the junction left unmatched. The CDR3 DNA reads TGTGCCAGCAGCCTGTCGAAGACAGGGTTCTCCTACGAGCAGTACTTC. This encodes CASSLSKTGFSYEQYF.